This T cell receptor (beta chain) was identified during a study of T cell responses to AZD1222 COVID-19 vaccine. Study-level information: Second-dose recipients at about 4 or about 12 weeks were treated as one pooled group. Whole-study results and caveats: Donors skewed white British and female; clonal diversity was possibly underestimated.

A note on this clone: The antigen is not known.

The germline V gene has CDR1 SEHNR and CDR2 FQNEAQ (reference sequence). Between the trimmed V and J ends, which lost 2 bases and 2 bases, there was a span of 10 bases. This CDR3 is 14 amino acids long. The repertoire was sequenced with immunoSEQ multiplex PCR; TCRdb's copy has only in-frame clones and lacks some. The table records 100,000 to 150,000 clones, 88% of them present only once. This TCR came from an adult in good health. The sequences come from peripheral blood, collected on day 0 of AZD1222 vaccination. This chain connects TRBV7-9 to TRBJ2-7, with D perhaps being TRBD1 or TRBD2 (5 bases each). The CDR3 bases are TGTGCCAGCAGCTTAATCGGGGCCGCCTACGAGCAGTACTTC. Translated, it gives CASSLIGAAYEQYF.